This paragraph covers one TCR beta chain sequence. This clonotype was detected many times. The antigen this receptor binds is unknown. Base qualities were left out, and no much larger clone turns up one base away. The data belong to a study of post-analysis software for immune sequencing data (dated by TCRdb to about 2015). Background on the whole study: Disease courses on record covered relapsing-remitting, secondary progressive and progressive-relapsing multiple sclerosis, though some patients had no subtype annotation. The patient repertoires were set against around eleven previously published healthy control repertoires from donors whose ages ranged from roughly 6 to 26 years. A subset of samples was prepared in parallel using single-end sample barcoding, then pooled and co-amplified after Illumina adapter ligation. The full study reports these points: The control group was slightly older than the multiple sclerosis patient group. When samples were clustered directly using the F measure, samples prepared in the same batch co-clustered strongly, which prompted a batch-effect correction. Normalized Chao1 diversity was significantly lower in multiple sclerosis patients than controls, suggesting substantial peripheral T-cell clonal expansion. Four or five TRBV segments, including TRBV5-6, TRBV5-1 and TRBV20-1, were significantly more frequent in patients than controls.

The protocol used for the library was PCR. TCRdb records Illumina HiSeq 2500 as the sequencer. To reduce PCR and sequencing biases, unique molecular identifiers were built into the TCR beta cDNA libraries. Roughly 0.5 million cDNA molecules were obtained per 1 to 10 million input T cells, so each molecule approximated one T cell. The patient libraries were prepared and sequenced using the same protocol as the earlier healthy control dataset. Samples belonging to the same batch were prepared together, multiplexed and sequenced on a shared HiSeq lane. The paper's processing steps were these. MIGEC was used to process the raw barcoded reads, and molecular identifier groups with only a single read were discarded before consensus assembly and CDR3 extraction. Clonotype tables were post-analysed with VDJtools, normalizing diversity by down-sampling all datasets to the smallest sample size. To correct batch-related cross-sample contamination, repertoire overlap clustering matched CDR3 amino acid sequences but not nucleotide sequences. TCRdb reworked the public reads: Q25 trimming with fastp, MiXCR clone assembly, productive beta chains retained. Rows matching on CDR3 protein sequence are summarized as one entry with the most common DNA and genes. It is TCRdb's table, rather than the study itself, that gives the V and J calls and clone size. For this sample the table gives hundreds of thousands of distinct CDR3 sequences, of which around 60% were detected only once. The biggest ten clones account for approximately 10% of the sample.

To demonstrate the VDJtools post-analysis software, TCR beta repertoires were profiled from the peripheral blood of more than ten young patients with multiple sclerosis. Multiple sclerosis patients were children and adolescents aged roughly 6 to 16 years. V and J are trimmed by 1 base and 2 bases, and the gene matches miss 2 bases of the junction. Taken from cysteine to phenylalanine, the CDR3 has 14 residues. Of all the DNA, just the CDR3 is kept, 42 bases in frame from base 1. The sequence was collected from a girl aged 2-15 years with multiple sclerosis. The receptor chain draws on TRBV12-3 or TRBV12-4 and TRBJ2-7; TRBD2 aligns with 7 central bases. The sequenced sample consisted of blood. The CDR3 region reads CASSLGGGTYEQYF. The bases are TGTGCCAGCAGTTTAGGGGGGGGGACCTACGAGCAGTACTTC.